These 24 T cell receptor beta chains share one sample of origin, sequenced in a study of blood T cell repertoires in COVID-19. Data came from immunoSEQ multiplex PCR; TCRdb stores just in-frame clones and leaves some out. This table holds about 250,000 clones, over 80% found once. The specimen was peripheral blood. These receptors all come from a man in his forties or fifties with acute or convalescent COVID-19.

This chain links TRBV5-4 with TRBJ1-1, with 9 bases matching TRBD1. The V segment lost 4 bases and the J segment 1 base; nucleotides outside the gene matches: 5. Germline V gene sequence: CDR1 SGHNT, CDR2 YYREEE (reference sequence). This CDR3 comprises 15 residues. CDR3 region: CASSPPGQGNTEAFF. The CDR3 nucleotides are TGTGCCAGCAGCCCACCGGGACAGGGGAACACTGAAGCTTTCTTT.

The rearrangement uses TRBV30 and TRBJ2-7, with D hard to call. Trimming took off 2 bases at V and 6 bases at J, with 11 bases between the two ends. Germline CDR1 and CDR2: GTSNPN and SVGIG (reference sequence). The CDR3 runs to 12 residues. The CDR3: CAWSRRPGEQYF. CDR3 sequence (DNA): TGTGCCTGGAGTAGAAGACCGGGCGAGCAGTACTTC.

The V call is TRBV10-2, the J call TRBJ1-5, with 7 positions matching TRBD1. Trimming at V came to 0 bases and at J to 3 bases, leaving 5 bases not matched to a gene. This CDR3 spans 16 amino acids. CDR1 is WSHSY, CDR2 SAAADI, per germline. CDR3 DNA: TGCGCCAGCAGTGAGTCAGAGAGGGGGCTCAATCAGCCCCAGCATTTT. Translation: CASSESERGLNQPQHF.

In its sample, this clone was seen once. The chain joins TRBV19 to TRBJ1-1, with no clear D. This CDR3 spans 14 amino acids. The V gene's germline CDR1 is LNHDA and CDR2 SQIVND (reference sequence). Trimming removed 3 bases at V and 0 bases at J, with 8 bases between. CDR3 region: CASSIRYVNTEAFF. CDR3 DNA sequence: TGTGCCAGTAGTATCAGGTATGTGAACACTGAAGCTTTCTTT.

CDR3 nucleotides: TGTGCCAGCAGCCCTACCTCCGGTTATAACTATGGCTACACCTTC. Translating it yields CASSPTSGYNYGYTF. The rearrangement uses TRBV3-1 (or the pseudogene TRBV3-2) and TRBJ1-2; unclear D gene. Trimming left V 4 bases short and J 1 base short, with 13 bases between. CDR3 length: 15 residues. The germline V gene has CDR1 LGHDT and CDR2 YNNKEL (reference sequence).

This chain links TRBV7-2 with TRBJ1-1; D uncertain. Germline lookup yields CDR1 SGHTA and CDR2 FQGNSA. The V gene lost 2 bases and the J gene lost 0 bases, with 7 bases spanning the gap. This CDR3 is 14 amino acids long. Here the CDR3 reads CASSLSVMNTEAFF. The DNA of the CDR3 is TGTGCCAGCAGCTTATCAGTAATGAACACTGAAGCTTTCTTT.

This clone was detected only a few times. This chain connects TRBV5-6 to TRBJ1-2, with 9 bases identical to TRBD1. J gave up 4 bases and V 2 bases, and 3 bases lay outside the gene matches. This CDR3 has 14 amino acids. Per germline, CDR1 SGHDT and CDR2 YYEEEE. The CDR3 spells CASSFTGGIYGYTF. CDR3 in DNA: TGTGCCAGCAGCTTCACAGGGGGCATCTATGGCTACACCTTC. The whole variable domain, remainder taken from reference TRBV5-6 and TRBJ1-2, is DAGVTQSPTHLIKTRGQQVTLRCSPKSGHDTVSWYQQALGQGPQFIFQYYEEEERQRGNFPDRFSGHQFPNYSSELNVNALLLGDSALYLCASSFTGGIYGYTFGSGTRLTVV.

The chain links TRBV6-5 to TRBJ1-1; possible D gene TRBD1, 6 bases. The V gene's germline CDR1 is MNHEY and CDR2 SVGAGI. Trimming took 5 bases from V and 8 from J, leaving 21 bases between them. The length of the CDR3 is 15 residues. CDR3 DNA: TGTGCCAGCAGTAACCCGGGCAGGGGCGGTGAGGAAGCTTTCTTT. Translation gives CASSNPGRGGEEAFF.

The chain uses TRBV4-1 and TRBJ1-6; D gene ambiguous. The V end lost 1 base, the J end lost 1 base, and 8 bases lay between the germline ends. The CDR3 covers 16 residues. Germline CDR1 is MGHRA and CDR2 is YSYEKL. CDR3 region: CASSQVAGSYNSPLHF. The CDR3 nucleotides are TGCGCCAGCAGCCAAGTTGCGGGATCCTATAATTCACCCCTCCACTTT.

This rearrangement joins TRBV5-1 to TRBJ1-2, with 7 positions matching TRBD1. Germline V gene lookup returns CDR1 SGHRS and CDR2 YFSETQ. The CDR3 covers 14 residues. Losses at the gene ends were 1 base for V and 4 bases for J; bases not matched to a gene: 4. This chain's CDR3 is CASSLSGQSYGYTF. CDR3 in DNA: TGCGCCAGCAGCTTGTCGGGACAGAGCTATGGCTACACCTTC.

The chain employs TRBV29-1 and TRBJ2-7, with D tentatively TRBD1 (6 bases). Germline assignment: CDR1 SQVTM and CDR2 ANQGSEA. V shed 7 bases and J shed 6 bases, with 16 bases lying between them. The CDR3 totals 12 residues. In nucleotides, the CDR3 is TGCAGCGCCCTCCGAGGGGGATTCGAGCAGTACTTC. It is translated as CSALRGGFEQYF.

The rearrangement joins TRBV10-1 to TRBJ2-2, with D perhaps matching TRBD2 (6 bases). The V and J ends lost 4 bases and 4 bases respectively, with 13 bases between them. CDR3 length: 15 residues. Per the germline V gene, CDR1 is WNHNN and CDR2 is SYGVQD (reference sequence). The CDR3 region has the DNA TGCGCCAGCAGTGGAGCGGGTGGTTTCACCGGGGAGCTGTTTTTT. Its translation is CASSGAGGFTGELFF.

This chain connects TRBV10-2 to TRBJ1-2; 7 bases agree with TRBD1. The V segment lost 2 bases and the J segment 4 bases; nucleotides outside the gene matches: 7. CDR3 length: 15 residues. Germline assignment: CDR1 WSHSY and CDR2 SAAADI. The CDR3 DNA sequence: TGCGCCAGCAGTGAGCTTAACAGGGGTGTCTATGGCTACACCTTC. The encoded protein is CASSELNRGVYGYTF.

V is TRBV30 and J is TRBJ1-2, with D possibly being TRBD1 (5 bases). The V end lost 0 bases, the J end lost 1 base, and 9 bases lay between the germline ends. The CDR3 has 14 amino acids. Germline V gene lookup returns CDR1 GTSNPN and CDR2 SVGIG (reference sequence). The CDR3 bases are TGTGCCTGGAGTGTACTTGGACATAACTATGGCTACACCTTC. Its translation is CAWSVLGHNYGYTF.

The J gene is TRBJ2-3, the V gene TRBV3-1 (or the pseudogene TRBV3-2); no clear D. Germline-derived CDR1 and CDR2 are LGHDT and YNNKEL (reference sequence). The CDR3 sequence is 16 residues long. V lost 4 bases and J 4 bases, leaving 18 bases between the germline ends. CDR3 in amino acids: CASSLAALRGSDTQYF. Here the CDR3 DNA reads TGTGCCAGCAGCCTCGCCGCCCTACGTGGTTCAGATACGCAGTATTTT.

The chain is built from TRBV5-1 and TRBJ2-3; TRBD2 agrees at 8 bases. J was trimmed by 0 bases and V by 1 base; bases with no gene match: 10. The germline gives CDR1 SGHRS, CDR2 YFSETQ. There are 18 residues in the CDR3. The CDR3 DNA follows: TGCGCCAGCAGCTTGCTACTAGCGGCTTCATCTAGCACAGATACGCAGTATTTT. Protein sequence: CASSLLLAASSSTDTQYF.

V and J are TRBV5-5 and TRBJ2-5; maybe TRBD2 (5 bases). This CDR3 is 16 amino acids long. Per germline, CDR1 SGHKS and CDR2 YYEKEE (reference sequence). V was clipped by 4 bases and J by 5 bases, with 21 bases between them. The chain's CDR3 is CASSPGNSLRGETQYF. CDR3 DNA sequence: TGTGCCAGCAGCCCGGGAAACTCACTCAGAGGGGAGACCCAGTACTTC.

The V and J genes are TRBV9 and TRBJ1-4, with D perhaps TRBD1 (5 bases). Germline CDR1 SGDLS, CDR2 YYNGEE. V was cut by 4 bases and J by 3 bases, with 16 bases left in between. The CDR3 runs 16 residues. The CDR3 region has the DNA TGTGCCAGCAGCCTCAGAACAGGATCCGCTAATGAAAAACTGTTTTTT. Translated: CASSLRTGSANEKLFF.

This sequence joins TRBV7-8 and TRBJ2-2; 8 positions agree with TRBD2. J was trimmed by 6 bases and V by 2 bases; bases with no gene match: 8. Germline V gives CDR1 SGHVS, CDR2 FQNEAQ. This CDR3 is built from 16 residues. The CDR3 sequence: CASSLRSGGRAGELFF. As DNA, the CDR3 is TGTGCCAGCAGCTTAAGAAGCGGGGGAAGGGCCGGGGAGCTGTTTTTT.

The V call is TRBV19, the J call TRBJ2-7, with 8 bases identical to TRBD1. The CDR3 totals 16 residues. Per the germline V gene, CDR1 is LNHDA and CDR2 is SQIVND (reference sequence). The trim removed 5 bases at V and 5 bases at J, leaving 14 bases unmatched. The CDR3 bases are TGTGCCAGTAGTCTTGACTCCGGGACAGGTATCCACGAGCAGTACTTC. Its translation is CASSLDSGTGIHEQYF.

The J gene is TRBJ2-7, the V gene TRBV21-1; the DNA was not compared with TRBD1, the D call given in the table. TRBV21-1 constitutes a pseudogene. There are 12 residues in the CDR3. CDR3: CASSNRYYEQYF. CDR3 coding DNA: TGTGCCAGCAGCAACAGATATTACGAGCAGTACTTC.

Written as DNA, the CDR3 is TGTGCCAGTAGTCTTAGCGGAACTAGCACAGATACGCAGTATTTT. Its translation is CASSLSGTSTDTQYF. This chain connects TRBV19 to TRBJ2-3; perhaps TRBD2 as D (6 bases). The germline V gene has CDR1 LNHDA and CDR2 SQIVND (reference sequence). Trimming cost V 5 bases and J 0 bases, with 12 bases left between them. This CDR3 contains 15 residues.

The V call is TRBV7-8, the J call TRBJ1-1; no firm D call. Per germline, CDR1 SGHVS and CDR2 FQNEAQ. The V and J ends lost 8 bases and 1 base respectively, with 5 bases between them. The CDR3 is made up of 11 amino acids. The CDR3 DNA reads as TGTGCCAGCCGAGGGAACACTGAAGCTTTCTTT. Translation: CASRGNTEAFF.

This clone was recorded only once. This rearrangement joins TRBV5-1 to TRBJ2-1; D gene ambiguous. This CDR3 contains 15 residues. V was shortened by 2 bases and J by 0 bases, with 9 bases between the two germline ends. Germline loops: CDR1 SGHRS, CDR2 YFSETQ. CDR3 sequence (DNA): TGCGCCAGCAGCTTAAGCCCCGACTCCTACAATGAGCAGTTCTTC. Translation gives CASSLSPDSYNEQFF.